This T cell receptor (beta chain) comes out of a study of blood T cell repertoires in COVID-19. About the study: Collection of acute and convalescent COVID-19 samples took place in the United States, Italy and Spain. T cells, B-cell-depleted T cells, or PBMCs supplied cDNA or gDNA.

Germline assignment: CDR1 SQVTM and CDR2 ANQGSEA. The CDR3 runs to 13 residues. Deletions cut 7 bases from V and 7 bases from J, with 17 bases between. In the study's own analysis: Estimates of nucleated cell counts were drawn from the amplification of reference gene primers. Generated by immunoSEQ multiplex PCR, the TCRdb table keeps only in-frame clones and is missing some. That table supplies the V and J calls and clone size; D and trimming were determined from the DNA. The data show about 140,000 clones, about four fifths seen once. The receptor was isolated from a human donor in a cohort sampled during active COVID-19. The source material was peripheral blood. The chain links TRBV29-1 to TRBJ1-5; tentative D call: TRBD1 (5 bases). The CDR3 loop is CSAVDTLGQPQHF. In DNA form, the CDR3 reads TGCAGCGCTGTGGACACCCTCGGACAGCCCCAGCATTTT.